This T cell receptor beta chain was recorded in a study of response to subunit inactivated influenza vaccine. One entry per CDR3 protein results from TCRdb running MiXCR on the RT-PCR reads. The sample records 550,000 to 800,000 distinct CDR3 sequences, approximately 15% being singletons. The V end lost 4 bases, the J end lost 6 bases, and 12 bases lay between the germline ends. This CDR3 is built from 13 residues. Germline V gene sequence: CDR1 SGHRS, CDR2 YFSETQ. This clonotype was detected a few times. The chain carries TRBV5-1 and TRBJ2-3; D remains unclear. This receptor was identified in a man aged 45 to 65 who received an inactivated influenza vaccine. The sequences come from PBMCs from blood, collected 14 to 15 days before vaccination. The CDR3 nucleotides are TGCGCCAGCAGCGGTGTCTGGGCGGATACGCAGTATTTT. It is translated as CASSGVWADTQYF. Filled out from reference TRBV5-1 and TRBJ2-3, the complete variable domain reads KAGVTQTPRYLIKTRGQQVTLSCSPISGHRSVSWYQQTPGQGLQFLFEYFSETQRNKGNFPGRFSGRQFSNSRSEMNVSTLELGDSALYLCASSGVWADTQYFGPGTRLTVL.